In this sample, the clone carrying this TCR beta chain turned up many times. Its antigen is unidentified. TCRdb re-called the multiplex PCR reads with MiXCR, one entry per CDR3 protein. The sample consists of about 200,000 distinct CDR3 sequences, over 25% of them appearing once. The length of the CDR3 is 16 residues. CDR1 is GTSNPN, CDR2 SVGIG, per germline (reference sequence). V trimming: 3 bases; J trimming: 5 bases; junction bases outside the gene matches: 11. This specimen comes from a study of breast tumors, draining lymph nodes, adjacent tissues. Study-wide results and caveats: Compared with lymph nodes, tumors were less diverse; compared with nontumor tissue, more.

Breast cancer patients provided tissue from their axillary draining lymph nodes. The rearrangement uses TRBV30 and TRBJ2-2; TRBD1 matches 8 bases. This TCR derives from a female donor with breast cancer. Some clones in this sample may be carry-over from other donors' samples. The sequenced material came from axillary lymph node tissue. CDR3 bases: TGTGCCTGGAGGGCTACAGGACAGGGAGGAACCGGGGAGCTGTTTTTT. It translates to CAWRATGQGGTGELFF. The full variable domain, its missing parts supplied by reference TRBV30 and TRBJ2-2, is SQTIHQWPATLVQPVGSPLSLECTVEGTSNPNLYWYRQAAGRGLQLLFYSVGIGQISSEVPQNLSASRPQDRQFILSSKKLLLSDSGFYLCAWRATGQGGTGELFFGEGSRLTVL.